Shown below are 14 T cell receptor beta chains from a single sample sequenced in a study of blood T cells in healthy people across ages. Together with a sample-barcoded 5' primer, a J-beta primer mix was included in a second PCR lasting about 6 to 11 cycles. TCRdb called the 5' RACE reads again in MiXCR, with one record for every CDR3 protein. The table has about 640,000 distinct CDR3 sequences, approximately 59% seen once; the top ten hold 30% to 45%. The sequenced material came from blood. These receptors were taken from a man between 60 and 75 years old in good health.

The rearrangement joins TRBV2 to TRBJ2-3, with TRBD1 matching 8 bases. The CDR3 runs 15 residues. The V gene end was trimmed by 9 bases and the J gene end by 6 bases; junction bases not matched to a gene: 14. Per germline, CDR1 SNHLY and CDR2 FYNNEI. The CDR3 region has the DNA TGTGCCAGAGGAGACAGGGGAGTTTCATCTGATACGCAGTATTTT. Translation gives CARGDRGVSSDTQYF.

With respect to this clonotype: A read error may explain this, as a much larger clone is one base away. This chain connects TRBV2 to TRBJ2-4; TRBD1 matches 10 bases. The end of the DNA aligns better with TRBJ2-7, so the J call may be wrong. CDR3 size: 15 residues. Germline lookup yields CDR1 SNHLY and CDR2 FYNNEI. CDR3 in amino acids: CTSGRRGQGTYEQYF. The CDR3 region has the DNA TGTACCAGCGGACGGAGGGGACAGGGGACCTACGAGCAGTACTTC.

V and J are TRBV6-1 and TRBJ1-5; TRBD1 is a possible D gene (5 bases). Looked up from germline, CDR1 is MNHNS and CDR2 is SASEGT. The CDR3 extends over 15 amino acids. Trimming shortened V by 1 base and J by 6 bases, and 13 bases separated the two germline ends. DNA for the CDR3: TGTGCCAGCAGTGAAGTAGGGGTTTTAGGTCAGCCCCAGCATTTT. This sequence encodes CASSEVGVLGQPQHF.

The rearrangement joins TRBV6-1 to TRBJ1-1, with 7 bases matching TRBD1. CDR1 is MNHNS, CDR2 SASEGT, per germline. The V and J ends lost 5 bases and 4 bases, in that order; junction bases with no gene match: 7. The CDR3 extends over 14 amino acids. Here the CDR3 DNA reads TGTGCCAGCAGTAACCCGACAGGGTCCACTGAAGCTTTCTTT. Protein: CASSNPTGSTEAFF.

Regarding this clonotype: Just one base apart from a much larger clone, this may be a read error. This sequence joins TRBV9 and TRBJ2-7, with a possible D match to TRBD1 (5 bases). Between the trimmed V and J ends, which lost 0 bases and 3 bases, there was a span of 7 bases. The germline V gene encodes CDR1 SGDLS and CDR2 YYNGEE. The CDR3 loop spans 13 amino acids. CDR3 loop: CASSVGQCYEQYF. CDR3 nucleotide sequence: TGTGCCAGCAGCGTAGGACAGTGCTACGAGCAGTACTTC.

The gene calls are TRBV28 and TRBJ1-2; D perhaps matches TRBD1 (5 bases). The CDR3 is made up of 13 amino acids. Germline assignment: CDR1 MDHEN and CDR2 SYDVKM. V gave up 5 bases and J gave up 4 bases, with 11 bases separating them. The CDR3 protein is CASSPPTVYGYTF. In DNA form, the CDR3 reads TGTGCCAGCAGTCCCCCGACAGTCTATGGCTACACCTTC.

The chain has TRBV18 and TRBJ2-3, with 10 nucleotides matching TRBD2. Germline V gene lookup returns CDR1 KGHSH and CDR2 LQKENI. With V trimmed by 3 bases and J by 6 bases, 6 bases remained unmatched. The CDR3 covers 15 residues. CDR3 nucleotides: TGTGCCAGCTCACCCCTAGCGGGGGCCTTGGATACGCAGTATTTT. Amino acids: CASSPLAGALDTQYF.

This chain links TRBV7-2 with TRBJ2-1, with TRBD2 matching over 12 bases. This CDR3 comprises 18 residues. After removal of 3 bases from V and 0 bases from J, the junction contained 6 bases not matched to a gene. Germline CDR1 SGHTA, CDR2 FQGNSA. The CDR3 loop reads CASSFGTSGLSSYNEQFF. CDR3 coding DNA: TGTGCCAGCAGCTTCGGGACTAGCGGGCTCAGCTCCTACAATGAGCAGTTCTTC.

The chain is built from TRBV29-1 and TRBJ2-1, with 11 bases that match TRBD2. This CDR3 comprises 15 residues. The V gene's germline CDR1 is SQVTM and CDR2 ANQGSEA. The V and J ends lost 3 bases and 9 bases, in that order; junction bases with no gene match: 10. CDR3 loop: CSVEGETSGVFEQFF. The CDR3 nucleotides read TGCAGCGTTGAGGGGGAGACTAGCGGGGTCTTTGAGCAGTTCTTC.

The chain couples TRBV12-3 or TRBV12-4 to TRBJ2-7; TRBD1 might be the D (6 bases). Trimming shortened V by 4 bases and J by 3 bases, and 16 bases separated the two germline ends. This CDR3 region has 15 residues. CDR3 loop: CASSSRQDWGYEQYF. The CDR3 DNA reads as TGTGCCAGCAGTTCCCGACAGGATTGGGGCTACGAGCAGTACTTC.

This sequence joins TRBV3-1 and TRBJ1-2, with TRBD1 as a possible D gene (6 bases). Germline V CDR1 and CDR2: LGHDT, YNNKEL (reference sequence). With 5 bases removed from V and 4 bases from J, the gap between germline ends came to 11 bases. The CDR3 totals 13 residues. Written as DNA, the CDR3 is TGTGCCAGCAGCGTGATGGGGGCCTATGGCTACACCTTC. It translates to CASSVMGAYGYTF.

The chain is built from TRBV5-1 and TRBJ1-3; D gene ambiguous. The CDR3 is 14 amino acids. The V gene lost 0 bases and the J gene lost 4 bases, with 8 bases spanning the gap. The V gene's germline CDR1 is SGHRS and CDR2 YFSETQ. The CDR3 nucleotides read TGCGCCAGCAGCTTGGTGTCCAGCGGAAACACCATATATTTT. Its translation is CASSLVSSGNTIYF.

The chain uses TRBV4-2 and TRBJ2-5; unclear D gene. Between the trimmed V and J ends, which lost 1 base and 5 bases, there was a span of 11 bases. Germline-derived CDR1 and CDR2 are LGHNA and YNFKEQ. This CDR3 comprises 14 residues. The CDR3 DNA reads as TGTGCCAGCAGCCAAGGGACCCGCGCGGAGACCCAGTACTTC. This encodes CASSQGTRAETQYF.

This clonotype was seen a handful of times. This may be a read error: a much more frequent sequence differs by one nucleotide. This chain links TRBV12-3 or TRBV12-4 with TRBJ1-2; D remains ambiguous. Trimming took off 4 bases at V and 4 bases at J, with 4 bases between the two ends. The CDR3 is 11 residues long. The CDR3 region has the DNA TGTGCCAGCAGTTCTATCTATGGCTACACCTTC. It codes for CASSSIYGYTF.